This T cell receptor (beta chain) was observed in a study of human T cells and chemical hapten exposure. Findings and caveats of the study: Those TCRs sitting above 1 in 1000 frequency stayed the same with DPC sensitization.

Each cDNA molecule in the library carried unique molecular identifiers. A single record per CDR3 protein comes from TCRdb applying MiXCR to the reads. The sample has about 120,000 distinct CDR3 sequences, approximately 9.3% seen once; the top ten hold approximately 1.5%. Germline CDR1 is MNHEY and CDR2 is SVGEGT. This CDR3 comprises 12 residues. V was cut by 5 bases and J by 1 base, with 6 bases left in between. It was from unfractionated whole blood that total RNA was extracted. Only a few counts were recorded for this clonotype. What it binds is unknown. The sequenced sample consisted of whole blood. The TCR sequence derives from a human donor in good health. Some clones in this sample may be carry-over from other donors' samples. The V gene is TRBV6-2 or TRBV6-3, the J gene TRBJ2-7, with D uncertain. The CDR3 loop reads CASSRLSYEQYF. The CDR3, as DNA: TGTGCCAGCAGTCGCCTGTCCTACGAGCAGTACTTC.